This T cell receptor (beta chain) derives from a study of blood T cell repertoires in COVID-19. Across the whole study: Samples representing acute and convalescent COVID-19 were sourced from the United States, Italy and Spain. The cDNA or gDNA used as material had been derived from T cells, B-cell-depleted T cells, or PBMCs.

In the authors' workflow: Using reference gene primer amplification, nucleated cell counts were estimated. The repertoire was sequenced with immunoSEQ multiplex PCR; TCRdb's copy has only in-frame clones and lacks some. V and J calls and clone size are as listed in that table; D and trimming were resolved from the DNA. The profile shows some 150,000 clones, 70% to 90% of them singletons. Sequenced: peripheral blood. The clonotype comes from a human donor with acute or convalescent COVID-19. The donor label of this sample is uncertain.

CDR3 loop: CASSTGTGRTGELFF. For the CDR3, the DNA is TGTGCCAGCAGTACCGGGACAGGGAGGACCGGGGAGCTGTTTTTT. The chain couples TRBV27 to TRBJ2-2; 9 nucleotides align to TRBD1. CDR3 length: 15 amino acids. Losses at the gene ends were 5 bases for V and 5 bases for J; bases not matched to a gene: 6. Germline CDR1 MNHEY, CDR2 SMNVEV (reference sequence).